This T cell receptor beta chain appears in the sequencing data of a study of technical replicates of blood from a few donors (dated by TCRdb to the late 2010s). Library construction relied on the immunoSEQ multiplex PCR assay. TCRdb took this table from immuneACCESS and kept in-frame rearrangements with V and J called. Such tables lack part of the clones; where checked against another copy, unresolved V genes explain under half of the gap, and the rest is unexplained. The sample records about 7,200 clones, 90% to 97% of which are singletons. The ten largest account for roughly 7% of the sample. Notes on this clone: The specificity of this receptor is unknown. The sample holds no much larger clone one base away, and base qualities are not on file.

Relative to germline, V is 4 bases shorter and J is 4 bases shorter, with 8 bases between their ends. The CDR3 measures 13 amino acids from cysteine to phenylalanine. Only the CDR3 region is kept as DNA, spanning 39 bases read in frame from base 1. CDR1 and CDR2 are drawn from the germline V gene: MNHEY, SVGAGI. What was sequenced was PBMCs. The source of this sequence is a human donor in good health. The sequence joins TRBV6-5 to TRBJ1-5, with TRBD1 tentatively as D gene (5 bases match). The CDR3 amino acid sequence is: CASSSRQNQPQHF. The nucleotides read TGTGCCAGCAGTTCCCGACAGAATCAGCCCCAGCATTTT.